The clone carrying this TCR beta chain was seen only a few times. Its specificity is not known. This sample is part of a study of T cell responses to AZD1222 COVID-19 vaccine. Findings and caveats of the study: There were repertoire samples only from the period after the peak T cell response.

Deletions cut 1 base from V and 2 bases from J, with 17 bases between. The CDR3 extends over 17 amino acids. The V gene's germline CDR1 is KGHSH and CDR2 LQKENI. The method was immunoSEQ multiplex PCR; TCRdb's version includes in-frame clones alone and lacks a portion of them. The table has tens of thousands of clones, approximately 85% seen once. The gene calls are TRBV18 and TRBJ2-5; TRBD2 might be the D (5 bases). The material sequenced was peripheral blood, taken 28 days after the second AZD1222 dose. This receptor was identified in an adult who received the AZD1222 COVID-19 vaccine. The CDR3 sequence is CASSPLLHYPGQETQYF. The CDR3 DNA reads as TGTGCCAGCTCACCACTTCTCCACTATCCGGGGCAAGAGACCCAGTACTTC.